What follows is one T cell receptor (beta chain) and its context. Its specificity is unknown. The data are from a study of regulatory T cells in long-lasting Graves disease. Sequencing libraries for TCR beta were prepared with iRepertoire HTBI primers and Arm-PCR of CDR3 regions. Each CDR3 protein gets one entry after TCRdb re-called the multiplex PCR reads with MiXCR. Among about 430,000 distinct CDR3 sequences listed, 21% were seen once. The study, taken as a whole, reports: Relative to new patients (roughly 950), persistent patients exhibited greater sharing of public clonotypes (2,741).

The time point is: persistent/refractory GD, antithyroid drugs over 5 years with positive TRAb. The authors made the TCR library using RNA they extracted from PBMCs. V shed 4 bases and J shed 5 bases, with 11 bases lying between them. The CDR3 runs 14 residues. CDR1 and CDR2 (germline): MNHEY, SMNVEV (reference sequence). The sequenced sample was peripheral blood mononuclear cells (PBMCs), obtained when the disease was refractory, from a patient treated with antithyroid drugs. The chain combines TRBV27 with TRBJ2-2; D call uncertain. The sequence was obtained from a female donor with Graves disease. The CDR3 coding sequence is TGTGCCAGCAGTTACGTTGGGGTAACCGGGGAGCTGTTTTTT. Protein sequence: CASSYVGVTGELFF.